The sequence of this TCR beta chain was determined in a study of blood T cell repertoires in COVID-19. Clones were read by immunoSEQ multiplex PCR, and TCRdb kept only the in-frame ones, dropping some. The sample holds 35,000 to 45,000 clones, roughly 73% seen once. This CDR3 is 15 amino acids long. Per the germline V gene, CDR1 is SGDLS and CDR2 is YYNGEE. V was pared by 3 bases and J by 5 bases, with 7 bases of the junction left unmatched. This chain connects TRBV9 to TRBJ2-3, with 9 bases matching TRBD2. This receptor was obtained from a man older than 75 with acute or convalescent COVID-19. The sequenced sample was peripheral blood. The chain's CDR3 is CASSARSSGKDTQYF. The CDR3 region has the DNA TGTGCCAGCAGCGCCCGGTCTAGCGGGAAAGATACGCAGTATTTT.